This T cell receptor beta chain was recorded in a study of human T cells and chemical hapten exposure. Study information: On roughly 2 cm by roughly 2 cm of upper inner arm skin, sensitization was performed with 2% DPC.

This clonotype was counted ten times or more. Antigen unknown. Indicated time point: patch test 1, 2 weeks after DPC sensitization. Treatment denoted: therapeutic diphenylcyclopropenone sensitization with weekly scalp DPC. Germline trimming cut 8 bases from V and 6 bases from J; bases unmatched to any gene: 10. Germline assignment: CDR1 MNHNS and CDR2 SASEGT. The CDR3 is 14 amino acids. As the library was built, unique molecular identifiers were attached to individual cDNA molecules. Using its own MiXCR run on the RACE reads, TCRdb lists one record per CDR3 protein. The sample records around 110,000 distinct CDR3 sequences, 12% being singletons. Overall study results and limits: Versus controls, significantly more large CDR3 similarity clusters arose from expanded TCRs.

The chain uses TRBV6-1 and TRBJ1-2; TRBD1 agrees at 9 bases. The sequenced sample was whole blood, obtained in connection with sensitization to the hapten diphenylcyclopropenone (DPC). This TCR came from a woman aged 50 to 60 with alopecia areata. Some clones in this sample may be carry-over from other donors' samples. In nucleotides, the CDR3 is TGTGCCAGCCAGTCCCCCGGGACAGGGAATGGCTACACCTTC. This encodes CASQSPGTGNGYTF.